Listed below are T cell receptor beta chains from one sample, sequenced in a study of response to subunit inactivated influenza vaccine. TCRdb redid the calling of the RT-PCR reads with MiXCR, one entry per CDR3 protein. The sample lists about half a million distinct CDR3 sequences; 25% were seen once. The sample was CD4+ T cells sorted from PBMCs, taken 4 to 6 days after vaccination. These receptors originate from a man aged 45-65 years who received an inactivated influenza vaccine. CDR3s include the opening cysteine and the closing phenylalanine or tryptophan. D genes are given only for firm matches. Size tells how often a clone was seen (once, few, many) or the class of an expanded clone, and some rows leave it out.

CDR3nt	CDR3aa	j_gene	abundance	len	d_gene	v_gene
TGTGCCAGCAGCGGCTTACGACTGGGCGACGGGGAGCTGTTTTTT	CASSGLRLGDGELFF	TRBJ2-2	.	15	.	TRBV11-2
TGTGCCAGCAGTTTTGCATTAGGGGAGCTGTTTTTT	CASSFALGELFF	TRBJ2-2	.	12	.	TRBV12-3/TRBV12-4
TGTGCCACCAGTGATTTGTTAGGAGGGACAGGGTTGAATGAGCAGTTCTTC	CATSDLLGGTGLNEQFF	TRBJ2-1	few	17	TRBD1	TRBV24-1
TGTGCCTCGGATATGAACACCGGGGAGCTGTTTTTT	CASDMNTGELFF	TRBJ2-2	.	12	.	TRBV30
TGTGCCAGCAGTTACTCGGGCAGTTACAGAGAGACCCAGTACTTC	CASSYSGSYRETQYF	TRBJ2-5	few	15	.	TRBV6-5
TGTGCCAGCAGTGACTCCAGGGACTACGAGCAGTACTTC	CASSDSRDYEQYF	TRBJ2-7	few	13	.	TRBV2
TGTGCCAGCAGCCCATATACAGGGGCCACTAATGAAAAACTGTTTTTT	CASSPYTGATNEKLFF	TRBJ1-4	.	16	TRBD1	TRBV7-2
TGTGCCAGCGGCGTAAAAGAGACCCAGTACTTC	CASGVKETQYF	TRBJ2-5	few	11	.	TRBV7-6
TGCATCGTTGAATATCGGGGACTAGCGGGCTACGAGCAGTACTTC	CIVEYRGLAGYEQYF	TRBJ2-7	.	15	TRBD2	TRBV29-1
TGCAGTGTAAAGCGGGGGGACAATGAGCAGTTCTTC	CSVKRGDNEQFF	TRBJ2-1	few	12	TRBD2	TRBV20-1
TGCAGTGCTAGAGGGACAGACTACAATGAGCAGTTCTTC	CSARGTDYNEQFF	TRBJ2-1	few	13	.	TRBV20-1
TGCAGCTACCTGGGACTAGCGGGCGAGCAGTACTTC	CSYLGLAGEQYF	TRBJ2-7	few	12	TRBD2	TRBV20-1
TGTGCCAGCAGCCAAGCAGGCATTCTGAACACCGGGGAGCTGTTTTTT	CASSQAGILNTGELFF	TRBJ2-2	.	16	.	TRBV3-1
TGTGCCAGCAGTGGGGCGGACACAGATACGCAGTATTTT	CASSGADTDTQYF	TRBJ2-3	few	13	.	TRBV2
TGTGCCAGCAGGGAGGGTTGGGACTCCACCTACAATGAGCAGTTCTTC	CASREGWDSTYNEQFF	TRBJ2-1	few	16	.	TRBV12-3/TRBV12-4
TGTGCCAGCAGCATGGGGGCGAACAATCAGCCCCAGCATTTT	CASSMGANNQPQHF	TRBJ1-5	.	14	.	TRBV21-1
TGTGCCAGCAGTTTAACAGGGCGCGCTGAAGCTTTCTTT	CASSLTGRAEAFF	TRBJ1-1	few	13	.	TRBV12-3/TRBV12-4
TGCGCCAGCAGCTTGGGACGGGGGGAAAGCACAGATACGCAGTATTTT	CASSLGRGESTDTQYF	TRBJ2-3	few	16	TRBD2	TRBV5-1
TGCAGTGCTAGAGATCTGGGGGGGTCGAGCTCCTACGAGCAGTACTTC	CSARDLGGSSSYEQYF	TRBJ2-7	.	16	TRBD2	TRBV20-1
TGCAGCGTCCCCTACTTTTCCTACAATGAGCAGTTCTTC	CSVPYFSYNEQFF	TRBJ2-1	.	13	.	TRBV29-1
TGCGCCTTCCCCGGGGGGTTTGAAGCTTTCTTT	CAFPGGFEAFF	TRBJ1-1	few	11	.	TRBV5-1
TGCAGTGCTACACCCGGGACAGGGTATTCGCCCCAGCATTTT	CSATPGTGYSPQHF	TRBJ1-5	.	14	TRBD1	TRBV20-1
TGCGCCAGCAGCTTGGGCGACAGGGGGTCGCAGTTCTTC	CASSLGDRGSQFF	TRBJ2-1	.	13	TRBD1	TRBV5-1
TGTGCCTGGAGCAAGAAAGGGACTAGCCGGAATGAGCAGTTCTTC	CAWSKKGTSRNEQFF	TRBJ2-1	few	15	TRBD2	TRBV30
TGTGCCAGCAGCTTGGAAGTGACAGGGCCTACTCAAGCTTTCTTT	CASSLEVTGPTQAFF	TRBJ1-1	.	15	TRBD1	TRBV5-5
TGTGCCACCTCGACAGGGTTGGGCACAGATACGCAGTATTTT	CATSTGLGTDTQYF	TRBJ2-3	.	14	TRBD1	TRBV10-3
TGCAGTGCCCCAGAGGCAGGGGCTGAAAAACTGTTTTTT	CSAPEAGAEKLFF	TRBJ1-4	.	13	.	TRBV20-1
TGTGCCAGCAGTGAAACAGGGAGTGGTGAGCAGTTCTTC	CASSETGSGEQFF	TRBJ2-1	.	13	.	TRBV2
TGTGCCAGCAGCATCAACACCGGGGAGCTGTTTTTT	CASSINTGELFF	TRBJ2-2	many	12	.	TRBV7-3
TGTGCCAGCAGCGCAACGGCGAGAGGGGCTGGAGAAAAACTGTTTTTT	CASSATARGAGEKLFF	TRBJ1-4	few	16	.	TRBV9
TGTGCCAGCAGCTCTAGCGGGAGGGTGACAGATACGCAGTATTTT	CASSSSGRVTDTQYF	TRBJ2-3	few	15	TRBD2	TRBV7-3
TGTGCCAGCAGTATACCCGGCACTATTCAGTACTTC	CASSIPGTIQYF	TRBJ2-4	once	12	.	TRBV28
TGTGCCAGCAGTTGGCCGCACGAGCAGTACTTC	CASSWPHEQYF	TRBJ2-7	.	11	.	TRBV6-2/TRBV6-3
TGTGCCAGCACAGGGACTAGAGGCCGCAATGAGCAGTTCTTC	CASTGTRGRNEQFF	TRBJ2-1	few	14	TRBD2	TRBV4-2
TGTGCCAGCAGACCATTAGGGAAAGAGACCCAGTACTTC	CASRPLGKETQYF	TRBJ2-5	.	13	.	TRBV27
TGTGCCAGCAGCTTAGGGGGGGGATACACAGATACGCAGTATTTT	CASSLGGGYTDTQYF	TRBJ2-3	.	15	TRBD2	TRBV7-9
TGTGCCAGCAGCCGGGCCGGGACAGGGATCTACGAGCAGTACTTC	CASSRAGTGIYEQYF	TRBJ2-7	few	15	TRBD1	TRBV3-1
TGCAGTGCTAGTTATAGGCGGGGATCCCTGGATACGCAGTATTTT	CSASYRRGSLDTQYF	TRBJ2-3	few	15	.	TRBV20-1
TGTGCCAGCAGCGTTGCTGACTCCTACGAGCAGTACTTC	CASSVADSYEQYF	TRBJ2-7	few	13	.	TRBV7-2
TGCAGTGCTCTTCAGGGGGCGGGTGGATCACCCCTCCACTTT	CSALQGAGGSPLHF	TRBJ1-6	few	14	TRBD1	TRBV20-1
TGCAGTGCCAGAAGCGGGACGTCCTACAATGAGCAGTTCTTC	CSARSGTSYNEQFF	TRBJ2-1	.	14	TRBD2	TRBV20-1
TGCGCCAGCAGCCAAGTGATCCCGGACAGCCCTCAAAGTCCCTACAATGAGCAGTTCTTC	CASSQVIPDSPQSPYNEQFF	TRBJ2-1	few	20	.	TRBV4-3
TGTGCCAGCAGCCAACTAGCGGGCTCTTACAATGAGCAGTTCTTC	CASSQLAGSYNEQFF	TRBJ2-1	.	15	TRBD2	TRBV3-1
TGTGCCAGCCGACAGGGGATCAAAAACATTCAGTACTTC	CASRQGIKNIQYF	TRBJ2-4	.	13	TRBD1	TRBV28
TGCAGCGCTACATACAGGGATACAGAGACCCAGTACTTC	CSATYRDTETQYF	TRBJ2-5	.	13	.	TRBV20-1
TGTGCCAGCAGACCAGCGGGGGCCGGCTCCTACGAGCAGTACTTC	CASRPAGAGSYEQYF	TRBJ2-7	few	15	TRBD2	TRBV6-2/TRBV6-3
TGTGCCAGCAGTGATGGAAGTAGATTCTTTGATGAGCAGTTCTTC	CASSDGSRFFDEQFF	TRBJ2-1	few	15	.	TRBV6-1
TGCGCCAGCAGCGCTGGGGGAGCCTACAATGAGCAGTTCTTC	CASSAGGAYNEQFF	TRBJ2-1	.	14	.	TRBV5-1
TGTGCCAGCAGTTGGACAGGGGAGGGTTTCTTC	CASSWTGEGFF	TRBJ2-1	.	11	TRBD1	TRBV2
TGTGCCAGCAGGCAAACGGAGACCCAGTACTTC	CASRQTETQYF	TRBJ2-5	few	11	.	TRBV2
TGTGCCAGCAGTTACTCGTGGAGGGGGGAGCAGCCCCAGCATTTT	CASSYSWRGEQPQHF	TRBJ1-5	.	15	.	TRBV6-5